This TCR beta chain was identified in a study of blood T cell repertoires in COVID-19 (dated by TCRdb to 2018 to 2021). About the study as a whole: Samples from collaborators originated in the United States, Italy and Spain and spanned both the acute and convalescent phases of COVID-19. The material from the prospective study consisted of cDNA or gDNA derived from T cells, B-cell-depleted T cells, or PBMCs. Deeply sampled blood TCRbeta repertoires from subjects exposed to, actively infected with, or recovered from COVID-19 were included in the dataset. A freely available public database, intended as a resource for researchers studying the immune response to SARS-CoV-2, is where the repertoires were released. Samples were obtained from the ongoing ImmuneRACE study (first 160 participants) and from about 1,300 subjects provided by 6 global collaborators. Nearly every sample came with metadata listing a de-identified subject ID, COVID-19 status, age in years and sex. Where available, HLA class I and class II types were obtained from metadata supplied by the sample provider rather than from assay-based typing.

Details on this clone: The target of this receptor is not known. There are no base qualities to consult, and no much larger clone falls within one base.

The germline V gene (reference sequence) yields LNHDA for CDR1 and SQIVND for CDR2. V and J are truncated by 8 bases and 8 bases respectively, leaving an intervening sequence of 15 bases. The CDR3 runs 13 residues from the cysteine to the phenylalanine. The entry retains the CDR3 DNA only, 39 bases that are in frame from base 1. What the study reported, not specific to this receptor: How much clinical and demographic metadata was included differed by source and by participant, and the metadata was provided uncurated.

Whole blood was collected in K2EDTA tubes by collaborating institutions according to the institutions' own protocols. Collaborator samples were shipped for TCRbeta analysis as frozen whole blood, isolated PBMCs, or DNA extracted from either sample type. TCRbeta CDR3 regions were amplified from genomic DNA using the immunoSEQ Assay, a bias-controlled multiplex PCR. The original pipeline was this. The number of nucleated cells in each sample was estimated from the amplification of reference gene primers within the assay. Sequence reads were collapsed and filtered to measure the absolute abundance of every unique TCRbeta CDR3 rearrangement. For each sample, productive Simpson clonality was calculated as the square root of Simpson's diversity index over productive rearrangements. Entries here come from immuneACCESS through TCRdb and include only in-frame sequences with V and J called. Some clones fail to appear in such tables; in the studies checked, an unresolved V gene covers under half of the shortfall, and the cause of the remainder is unknown. V and J calls and clone size are given by that table; D and trimming were obtained from the DNA. The sample yields a few hundred thousand clones; roughly 86% were counted once. The ten largest clonotypes hold 2.3% of the sample.

Sequenced material: peripheral blood. The rearranged segments are TRBV19 and TRBJ1-4, with no D gene named confidently. The source of this sequence is a woman aged 45-60 years with acute or convalescent COVID-19. Here is the DNA: TGTGCCAGTCACCGGGGTCATTTGGAAAAACTGTTTTTT. It translates to CASHRGHLEKLFF.